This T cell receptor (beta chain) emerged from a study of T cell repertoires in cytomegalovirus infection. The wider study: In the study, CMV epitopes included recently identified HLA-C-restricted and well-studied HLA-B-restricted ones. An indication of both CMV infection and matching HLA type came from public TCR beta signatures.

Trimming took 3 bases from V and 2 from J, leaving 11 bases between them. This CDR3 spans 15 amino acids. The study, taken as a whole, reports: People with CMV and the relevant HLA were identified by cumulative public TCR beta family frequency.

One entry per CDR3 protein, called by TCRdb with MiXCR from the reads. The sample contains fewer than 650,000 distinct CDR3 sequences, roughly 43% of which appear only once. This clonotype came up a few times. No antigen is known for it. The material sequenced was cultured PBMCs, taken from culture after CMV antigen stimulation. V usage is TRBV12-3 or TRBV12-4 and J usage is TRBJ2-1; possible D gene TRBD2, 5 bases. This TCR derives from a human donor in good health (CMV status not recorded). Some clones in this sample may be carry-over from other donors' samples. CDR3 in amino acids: CASSFEDWTYNEQFF. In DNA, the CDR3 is TGTGCCAGCAGTTTTGAGGACTGGACCTACAATGAGCAGTTCTTC.